A selection of T cell receptor beta chains follows, all from one sample in a study of blood T cell repertoires in COVID-19. Generated by immunoSEQ multiplex PCR, the TCRdb table keeps only in-frame clones and is missing some. The sample lists about 340,000 clones; more than 85% were seen once. Sequencing was performed on PBMCs or T cells enriched from blood (not recorded which). The receptors originated from a woman in her twenties or thirties who had recovered from COVID-19. CDR3s include the opening cysteine and the closing phenylalanine or tryptophan. The D gene is left open where the match is weak. Rows may omit the clone size; those that give it use once, few, many or a size class.

size: once
V: TRBV9
D: NA
J: TRBJ2-1
DNA: TGTGCCAGCAGCGGGAGACAGAGTACAGCCTCCTACAATGAGCAGTTCTTC
CDR3: CASSGRQSTASYNEQFF

size: NA
V: TRBV7-8
D: NA
J: TRBJ1-5
DNA: TGTGCCAGCAGCCCCTATGAGGGAGATCAGCCCCAGCATTTT
CDR3: CASSPYEGDQPQHF

size: NA
V: TRBV21-1
D: NA
J: TRBJ1-3
DNA: TGTGCCAGCAGCCCCCGGGACTTCTCCATATATTTT
CDR3: CASSPRDFSIYF

size: NA
V: TRBV7-5
D: NA
J: TRBJ2-7
DNA: TGTGCCAGAAGCTTTAGCGGGAGTTGTAACGAGCAGTACTTC
CDR3: CARSFSGSCNEQYF

size: few
V: TRBV11-2
D: TRBD2
J: TRBJ2-2
DNA: TGTGCCAGCAGCCCCGGGACTAGCGGGAGTCGAGGCGGGGAGCTGTTTTTT
CDR3: CASSPGTSGSRGGELFF

size: NA
V: TRBV30
D: TRBD1
J: TRBJ1-4
DNA: TGTGCCTGGAGTCCCATGGACAGGGGCGGTGAAAAACTGTTTTTT
CDR3: CAWSPMDRGGEKLFF

size: NA
V: TRBV6-5
D: NA
J: TRBJ1-4
DNA: TGTGCCAGCAGTCCAGGGCCCCATGGTAATGAAAAACTGTTTTTT
CDR3: CASSPGPHGNEKLFF

size: NA
V: TRBV12-3/TRBV12-4
D: NA
J: TRBJ2-7
DNA: TGTGCCAGCAGTTCAGTCGGGTACGAGCAGTACTTC
CDR3: CASSSVGYEQYF

size: NA
V: TRBV7-3
D: TRBD1
J: TRBJ2-2
DNA: TGTGCCAGCAGCTCGACAGGGGCCGGGGAGCTGTTTTTT
CDR3: CASSSTGAGELFF

size: NA
V: TRBV4-2
D: TRBD1
J: TRBJ1-1
DNA: TGTGCCAGCAGCCAAGGGGGGACAGACACTGAAGCTTTCTTT
CDR3: CASSQGGTDTEAFF

size: NA
V: TRBV7-8
D: NA
J: TRBJ1-4
DNA: TGTGCCAGCAGCTTAGTTATGGGCCCAACTAATGAAAAACTGTTTTTT
CDR3: CASSLVMGPTNEKLFF

size: NA
V: TRBV29-1
D: NA
J: TRBJ2-5
DNA: TGCAGCGTGGCCCGCCCGCAAGAGACCCAGTACTTC
CDR3: CSVARPQETQYF

size: NA
V: TRBV9
D: NA
J: TRBJ2-7
DNA: TGTGCCAGCAGCGTAGCGGAGGTTTCCTACGAGCAGTACTTC
CDR3: CASSVAEVSYEQYF

size: NA
V: TRBV3-1/TRBV3-2
D: TRBD1
J: TRBJ2-3
DNA: TGTGCCAGCAGCCAAGTACAGGGGACCATTGGCACAGATACGCAGTATTTT
CDR3: CASSQVQGTIGTDTQYF

size: NA
V: TRBV6-4
D: NA
J: TRBJ2-3
DNA: TGTGCCAGCAGTGACAGAGCAATAGCCACAGATACGCAGTATTTT
CDR3: CASSDRAIATDTQYF

size: NA
V: TRBV9
D: TRBD1
J: TRBJ1-1
DNA: TGTGCCAGCAGCCCAAACCAGGGGGCCCTTGGGACTGAAGCTTTCTTT
CDR3: CASSPNQGALGTEAFF

size: NA
V: TRBV28
D: TRBD1
J: TRBJ1-2
DNA: TGTGCCAGCAGTGGGGTAGGGACAGGGGCGGCTAACTATGGCTACACCTTC
CDR3: CASSGVGTGAANYGYTF

size: NA
V: TRBV11-2
D: NA
J: TRBJ2-6
DNA: TGTGCCAGCAGCCCCAGTCCTGGGGCCAACGTCCTGACTTTC
CDR3: CASSPSPGANVLTF

size: NA
V: TRBV4-2
D: NA
J: TRBJ1-4
DNA: TGTGCCAGCAGCCAAGATCCGGGACTTTCCACTAATGAAAAACTGTTTTTT
CDR3: CASSQDPGLSTNEKLFF

size: NA
V: TRBV10-3
D: TRBD2
J: TRBJ2-1
DNA: TGTGCCATCAGTGAGTCGTTAACCGGACTAGCGGGATACAATGAGCAGTTCTTC
CDR3: CAISESLTGLAGYNEQFF

size: NA
V: TRBV12-3/TRBV12-4
D: NA
J: TRBJ1-2
DNA: TGTGCCAGCAGACGTGGGGCGGATGGCTACACCTTC
CDR3: CASRRGADGYTF

size: NA
V: TRBV28
D: NA
J: TRBJ1-6
DNA: TGTGCCAGCAGTTCAGGTTTCCGTTCACCCCTCCACTTT
CDR3: CASSSGFRSPLHF

size: few
V: TRBV28
D: NA
J: TRBJ1-6
DNA: TGTGCCACATCCCCAGGTCAGGGCTCCTATAATTCACCCCTCCACTTT
CDR3: CATSPGQGSYNSPLHF

size: NA
V: TRBV7-9
D: NA
J: TRBJ1-3
DNA: TGTGCCAGCAGCTTCAGGGGAGGGGGAAACACCATATATTTT
CDR3: CASSFRGGGNTIYF

size: NA
V: TRBV3-1/TRBV3-2
D: TRBD1
J: TRBJ1-6
DNA: TGTGCCAGCAGCCAAATAATAGGACAGGGAGTTTCACCCCTCCACTTT
CDR3: CASSQIIGQGVSPLHF

size: NA
V: TRBV19
D: TRBD1
J: TRBJ1-2
DNA: TGTGCCAGTAGTAGACGGACAGGGGGTAACTATGGCTACACCTTC
CDR3: CASSRRTGGNYGYTF

size: NA
V: TRBV28
D: TRBD2
J: TRBJ2-5
DNA: TGTGCCAGCAGGGAAAGGGGAGGGACGGCCCAGTACTTC
CDR3: CASRERGGTAQYF

size: NA
V: TRBV5-8
D: TRBD2
J: TRBJ2-1
DNA: TGTGCCAGCAGGGCTATTTGGGGGGGTTGGAATGAGCAGTTCTTC
CDR3: CASRAIWGGWNEQFF

size: NA
V: TRBV7-9
D: NA
J: TRBJ2-7
DNA: TGTGCCAGCAGCCCACTAGCAAACGAGCAGTACTTC
CDR3: CASSPLANEQYF

size: NA
V: TRBV2
D: NA
J: TRBJ1-1
DNA: TGTGCCAGCAGTCCCCCCGGGGGGCGAGCTTTCTTT
CDR3: CASSPPGGRAFF

size: NA
V: TRBV7-9
D: TRBD1
J: TRBJ1-6
DNA: TGTGCCAGCAGCTCCACAGGGGGTTTAGGATCACCCCTCCACTTT
CDR3: CASSSTGGLGSPLHF

size: NA
V: TRBV6-5
D: NA
J: TRBJ1-3
DNA: TGTGCCAGCTCTTCGAGCTCTGGAAACACCATATATTTT
CDR3: CASSSSSGNTIYF

size: NA
V: TRBV28
D: TRBD2
J: TRBJ2-5
DNA: TGTGCCAGCAGTGGGGGGAAAGCGGGAGAAGGGACCCAGTACTTC
CDR3: CASSGGKAGEGTQYF

size: NA
V: TRBV28
D: TRBD2
J: TRBJ2-1
DNA: TGTGCCATCAATCTAGCGGAAACCTACAATGAGCAGTTCTTC
CDR3: CAINLAETYNEQFF

size: NA
V: TRBV4-3
D: TRBD1
J: TRBJ2-7
DNA: TGCGCCAGCAGCCCTTACACAGGGGATGCCTACGAGCAGTACTTC
CDR3: CASSPYTGDAYEQYF

size: NA
V: TRBV11-1
D: NA
J: TRBJ1-2
DNA: TGTGCCAGCAGCTCACCCCAAGACAGATTCTACTATGGCTACACCTTC
CDR3: CASSSPQDRFYYGYTF

size: NA
V: TRBV7-3
D: NA
J: TRBJ2-3
DNA: TGTGCCAGCAGCCCTGGGGGGACTGGAGGAAGATTAGATACGCAGTATTTT
CDR3: CASSPGGTGGRLDTQYF

size: NA
V: TRBV2
D: NA
J: TRBJ1-4
DNA: TGTGCCAGCAGTTTACGACAGGTGTCAAATGAAAAACTGTTTTTT
CDR3: CASSLRQVSNEKLFF

size: NA
V: TRBV6-5
D: TRBD1
J: TRBJ1-6
DNA: TGTGCCAGCAGTTACAGCGGGACAGGTGGATCACCCCTCCACTTT
CDR3: CASSYSGTGGSPLHF

size: NA
V: TRBV9
D: TRBD1
J: TRBJ2-7
DNA: TGTGCCAGCAGCGTAGGTTGGACAGGGGAACACGAGCAGTACTTC
CDR3: CASSVGWTGEHEQYF

size: NA
V: TRBV5-1
D: TRBD1
J: TRBJ1-3
DNA: TGCGCCAGCAGCTGGACAGGGGACTCTGGAAACACCATATATTTT
CDR3: CASSWTGDSGNTIYF

size: NA
V: TRBV5-5
D: NA
J: TRBJ2-6
DNA: TGTGCCAGCAGCTTGTCATCTGGGGCCAACGTCCTGACTTTC
CDR3: CASSLSSGANVLTF

size: NA
V: TRBV7-2
D: NA
J: TRBJ1-1
DNA: TGTGCCAGCAGCTTAGCTGGGGGAGGTGAAGCTTTCTTT
CDR3: CASSLAGGGEAFF

size: NA
V: TRBV24-1
D: TRBD1
J: TRBJ2-3
DNA: TGTGCCACCAGTGAACCGACAGGGGAATTCACAGATACGCAGTATTTT
CDR3: CATSEPTGEFTDTQYF

size: NA
V: TRBV6-5
D: NA
J: TRBJ1-2
DNA: TGTGCCAGCACAGAGACAGTTTCTGGCTACACCTTC
CDR3: CASTETVSGYTF